The 28 T cell receptor beta chains reported below all come from one sample, sequenced in a study of beta chain features in type 1 diabetes. cDNA synthesis used the whole RNA isolate, giving expressed TCRB sequences. This table comes from immunoSEQ multiplex PCR, and its TCRdb copy is limited to in-frame clones, with some not included. The table records about 48,000 clones, roughly 40% of them present only once. These receptors are not linked to any known antigen. Points from the study as a whole: Significant though moderate, a shortening of TCRB CDR3s appeared in all four CD4+ subsets of Type 1 diabetes patients.

Sequencing was performed on Tregs from blood. These receptors were obtained from a man aged 30 to 45 with type 1 diabetes.

This clone appeared a few times. The chain employs TRBV5-8 and TRBJ2-3; D remains ambiguous. The germline CDR1 and CDR2 sequences are SGHTS and YDEGEE. Trimming stripped 2 bases from V and 5 bases from J, with 9 bases between. The CDR3 has 13 amino acids. The CDR3 sequence is CASSFSQEDTQYF. The CDR3 nucleotides read TGTGCCAGCAGCTTTTCCCAGGAAGATACGCAGTATTTT.

The V call is TRBV19, the J call TRBJ2-2; D gene ambiguous. Trimming removed 3 bases at V and 5 bases at J, with 7 bases between. The CDR3 length is 13 residues. The germline V gene has CDR1 LNHDA and CDR2 SQIVND (reference sequence). The CDR3 nucleotides are TGTGCCAGTAGTATTTCCAGGACCGGGGAGCTGTTTTTT. Encoded protein: CASSISRTGELFF.

The V call is TRBV9, the J call TRBJ2-7; D is perhaps TRBD2 (6 bases). This CDR3 is built from 17 residues. The germline V gene has CDR1 SGDLS and CDR2 YYNGEE. V was cut by 0 bases and J by 5 bases, with 21 bases left in between. CDR3 nucleotide sequence: TGTGCCAGCAGCGTAGGAGGAGTGGGGGGATTTCGGGACGAGCAGTACTTC. Translated: CASSVGGVGGFRDEQYF.

V and J are TRBV27 and TRBJ2-7; 7 bases align to TRBD1. The V gene's germline CDR1 is MNHEY and CDR2 SMNVEV (reference sequence). With 8 bases clipped from V and 2 bases from J, the junction kept 12 bases outside the gene matches. This CDR3 spans 15 amino acids. DNA of the CDR3: TGTGCCAGCTCCTCCAGGGGACAGTATGCCTACGAGCAGTACTTC. Translation gives CASSSRGQYAYEQYF.

The CDR3 nucleotides are TGTGCCAGCAGCTACAGACAGTACGAAAAACTGTTTTTT. Translation gives CASSYRQYEKLFF. The chain uses TRBV7-9 and TRBJ1-4; TRBD1 might be the D (5 bases). V was clipped by 4 bases and J by 8 bases, with 11 bases between them. The CDR3 sequence is 13 residues long. Germline lookup yields CDR1 SEHNR and CDR2 FQNEAQ (reference sequence). Looking up the rest from reference TRBV7-9 and TRBJ1-4 gives the full variable domain: DTGVSQNPRHKITKRGQNVTFRCDPISEHNRLYWYRQTLGQGPEFLTYFQNEAQLEKSRLLSDRFSAERPKGSFSTLEIQRTEQGDSAMYLCASSYRQYEKLFFGSGTQLSVL.

V and J are TRBV5-1 and TRBJ1-3; D gene unclear. V dropped 0 bases and J dropped 1 base, with 8 bases sitting between them. The germline V gene encodes CDR1 SGHRS and CDR2 YFSETQ. The CDR3 is 15 amino acids. In nucleotides, the CDR3 is TGCGCCAGCAGCTTGGTAACAGCTTCTGGAAACACCATATATTTT. It yields the protein CASSLVTASGNTIYF. The full variable domain, rest sourced from reference TRBV5-1 and TRBJ1-3, is KAGVTQTPRYLIKTRGQQVTLSCSPISGHRSVSWYQQTPGQGLQFLFEYFSETQRNKGNFPGRFSGRQFSNSRSEMNVSTLELGDSALYLCASSLVTASGNTIYFGEGSWLTVV.

The V call is TRBV5-1, the J call TRBJ2-2; D may be TRBD2 (6 bases). The CDR3 is 15 amino acids. Trimming left V 0 bases short and J 5 bases short, with 11 bases between. Germline V gene sequence: CDR1 SGHRS, CDR2 YFSETQ. In DNA, the CDR3 is TGCGCCAGCAGCTTGGATAGGAGGGGAACCGGGGAGCTGTTTTTT. As protein: CASSLDRRGTGELFF.

The chain recombines TRBV18 with TRBJ2-7; 9 nucleotides align to TRBD1. CDR1 and CDR2 from the germline V gene are KGHSH and LQKENI. The CDR3 covers 14 residues. After removal of 2 bases from V and 3 bases from J, the junction contained 2 bases not matched to a gene. The CDR3 region is CASSPSTGGYEQYF. The CDR3 nucleotides read TGTGCCAGCTCACCATCGACAGGGGGCTACGAGCAGTACTTC.

This clone has a handful of counts. The CDR3: CSGGGRGWYEQYF. In nucleotides, the CDR3 is TGCAGCGGCGGCGGCAGGGGTTGGTACGAGCAGTACTTC. This chain connects TRBV29-1 to TRBJ2-7; D is perhaps TRBD1 (6 bases). CDR1 is SQVTM and CDR2 is ANQGSEA in the germline V gene. CDR3 length equals 13 residues. Trimming stripped 7 bases from V and 4 bases from J, with 17 bases between.

This clone came up a few times. The chain couples TRBV14 to TRBJ2-3; D uncertain. Trimming cost V 7 bases and J 2 bases, with 10 bases left between them. The CDR3 sequence is 13 residues long. The V gene's germline CDR1 is SGHDN and CDR2 FVKESK. CDR3 nucleotides: TGTGCCAGCAAGGCCAGGCCCACAGATACGCAGTATTTT. Its protein is CASKARPTDTQYF.

Notes on this clone: The junction does not match germline at one end; this may be a read error. The chain has TRBV29-1 and TRBJ2-3, with 8 bases fitting TRBD2. This CDR3 spans 12 amino acids. Germline assignment: CDR1 SQVTM and CDR2 ANQGSEA. CDR3 sequence: CSVEAGVDTQYF. The DNA of the CDR3 is TGCAGCGTAGAAGCGGGAGTGGATACGCAGTATTTT.

Worth noting for this clone: Within the sample, other DNA sequences also encode this same CDR3. The gene calls are TRBV5-1 and TRBJ1-1; TRBD1 is a possible D gene (5 bases). CDR3 size: 16 residues. Germline CDR1 reads SGHRS; CDR2 reads YFSETQ. Trimming removed 0 bases at V and 0 bases at J, with 12 bases between. CDR3 amino acids: CASSLGGAALNTEAFF. CDR3 bases: TGCGCCAGCAGCTTGGGCGGGGCAGCCTTGAACACTGAAGCTTTCTTT.

V gene TRBV10-3 combines with J gene TRBJ2-5, with D perhaps TRBD1 (5 bases). Trimming shortened V by 0 bases and J by 0 bases, and 11 bases separated the two germline ends. In germline, CDR1 is ENHRY, CDR2 SYGVKD. The CDR3 sequence is 16 residues long. This CDR3 is CAISESTAPYQETQYF. The CDR3 coding sequence is TGTGCCATCAGTGAGTCGACAGCACCATACCAAGAGACCCAGTACTTC.

This clone was counted a few times. The chain couples TRBV15 to TRBJ2-5; 13 bases map to TRBD2. The closer fit of TRBJ2-7 to the DNA end suggests the J call may be wrong. The V gene's germline CDR1 is LNHNV and CDR2 YYDKDF (reference sequence). This CDR3 has 15 residues. The CDR3 here is CATSGGLAGMYEQYF. The DNA for the CDR3 is TGTGCCACCAGCGGGGGACTAGCGGGAATGTACGAGCAGTACTTC.

The sample holds a few counts of this clone. The genes are TRBV16 and TRBJ2-5; D is possibly TRBD1 (6 bases). Trimming left V 2 bases short and J 5 bases short, with 9 bases between. CDR3 length: 13 amino acids. Germline CDR1 reads KGHSY; CDR2 reads FQNENV. In DNA, the CDR3 is TGTGCCAGCAGCCAACAGGGGAGCGAGACCCAGTACTTC. This sequence encodes CASSQQGSETQYF.

This chain joins TRBV28 and TRBJ1-2; D is perhaps TRBD1 (5 bases). CDR3 length: 13 amino acids. With 6 bases removed from V and 6 bases from J, the gap between germline ends came to 14 bases. Germline V CDR1 and CDR2: MDHEN, SYDVKM. The CDR3 reads CASRIRVLDGYTF. Here the CDR3 DNA reads TGTGCCAGCAGGATCAGGGTACTGGATGGCTACACCTTC.

This chain uses TRBV30 with TRBJ1-2; 8 positions match TRBD1. CDR1 GTSNPN and CDR2 SVGIG come from the germline V gene (reference sequence). CDR3 length: 15 residues. After removal of 3 bases from V and 2 bases from J, the junction contained 8 bases not matched to a gene. The CDR3 coding sequence is TGTGCCTGGAGGGCGAACAGGGGGATAAACTATGGCTACACCTTC. Protein: CAWRANRGINYGYTF.

V gene TRBV5-1 combines with J gene TRBJ2-6; 11 bases are shared with TRBD1. The CDR3 sequence is 18 residues long. V trimming: 6 bases; J trimming: 0 bases; junction bases outside the gene matches: 8. CDR1 and CDR2 (germline): SGHRS, YFSETQ. The CDR3 coding sequence is TGCGCCAGCACCCTCCACGGGACAGGGGGCTCTGGGGCCAACGTCCTGACTTTC. This sequence encodes CASTLHGTGGSGANVLTF.

The chain is built from TRBV5-1 and TRBJ2-1; D gene unclear. V was cut by 0 bases and J by 8 bases, with 12 bases left in between. The CDR3 totals 14 residues. Per germline, CDR1 SGHRS and CDR2 YFSETQ. CDR3 bases: TGCGCCAGCAGCTTGGGTCCTAATGGTGATGAGCAGTTCTTC. Protein: CASSLGPNGDEQFF.

The chain employs TRBV29-1 and TRBJ2-1; 8 bases are shared with TRBD2. The V segment lost 0 bases and the J segment 3 bases; nucleotides outside the gene matches: 7. The V gene's germline CDR1 is SQVTM and CDR2 ANQGSEA. The CDR3 has 16 residues. The CDR3: CSVEDSREGHYNEQFF. The CDR3, as DNA: TGCAGCGTTGAAGACTCCCGGGAGGGCCACTACAATGAGCAGTTCTTC.

This rearrangement joins TRBV2 to TRBJ2-7; 8 nucleotides line up with TRBD2. Germline lookup yields CDR1 SNHLY and CDR2 FYNNEI. The CDR3 loop spans 15 amino acids. J lost 2 bases, V lost 7 bases, and 10 bases had no gene match. For the CDR3, the DNA is TGTGCCAGCAAAATCCTTCGGGAGGGACCCTACGAGCAGTACTTC. Amino acid sequence: CASKILREGPYEQYF. The full variable domain, with the rest looked up from reference TRBV2 and TRBJ2-7, is EPEVTQTPSHQVTQMGQEVILRCVPISNHLYFYWYRQILGQKVEFLVSFYNNEISEKSEIFDDQFSVERPDGSNFTLKIRSTKLEDSAMYFCASKILREGPYEQYFGPGTRLTVT.

The chain uses TRBV11-3 and TRBJ2-3; 7 bases agree with TRBD1. Germline values: CDR1 SGHNT, CDR2 YENEEA. This CDR3 has 13 amino acids. The V segment lost 10 bases and the J segment 0 bases; nucleotides outside the gene matches: 4. CDR3: CAIRQGSTDTQYF. In nucleotides, the CDR3 is TGTGCCATTCGACAGGGAAGCACAGATACGCAGTATTTT.

This chain uses TRBV2 with TRBJ2-2, with D perhaps TRBD2 (6 bases). This CDR3 comprises 15 residues. V was trimmed by 5 bases and J by 0 bases, leaving 10 bases between them. Germline V gives CDR1 SNHLY, CDR2 FYNNEI. CDR3 sequence (DNA): TGTGCCAGCAGTCGTAGACTAGCGAACACCGGGGAGCTGTTTTTT. Amino acid sequence: CASSRRLANTGELFF.

This clone was seen only once. The rearrangement links TRBV14 to TRBJ1-2, with D tentatively TRBD1 (6 bases). The CDR3 contains 14 residues. The V gene's germline CDR1 is SGHDN and CDR2 FVKESK. V was trimmed by 1 base and J by 8 bases, leaving 14 bases between them. In DNA form, the CDR3 reads TGTGCCAGCAGCCAAGGGACAGTCCCCCGCGGCTACACCTTC. This translates into CASSQGTVPRGYTF.

Only a few counts were recorded for this clone. The V and J genes are TRBV4-2 and TRBJ2-7, with TRBD2 identical over 13 bases. The CDR3 consists of 18 residues. V was clipped by 0 bases and J by 0 bases; unmatched bases: 5. The germline gives CDR1 LGHNA, CDR2 YNFKEQ. The CDR3 DNA reads as TGTGCCAGCAGCCAAGACGCACTAGCGGGAGGGATCTCCTACGAGCAGTACTTC. Residues: CASSQDALAGGISYEQYF.

On this clone: The junction departs from germline at one end; a sequencing error may be responsible. Other nucleotide sequences in the sample specify the same CDR3. This chain joins TRBV7-2 and TRBJ2-7; possibly TRBD1 for D (5 bases). CDR3 length: 14 amino acids. The germline V gene has CDR1 SGHTA and CDR2 FQGNSA. The CDR3 region is CATQRGISEYEQYF. The CDR3 region has the DNA TGCGCCACCCAAAGGGGCATTTCCGAGTACGAGCAGTACTTC.

The CDR3 nucleotides read TGCGCCAGCAGCCCTAGATCGAATGAAAAACTGTTTTTT. Amino acid sequence: CASSPRSNEKLFF. The V call is TRBV5-1, the J call TRBJ1-4; no definite D call. Germline lookup yields CDR1 SGHRS and CDR2 YFSETQ. CDR3 length: 13 amino acids. V was shortened by 4 bases and J by 5 bases, with 9 bases between the two germline ends.

This clone was counted between two and nine times. The chain links TRBV13 to TRBJ2-1, with 7 bases that match TRBD2. The CDR3 is 15 amino acids. Per germline, CDR1 PRHDT and CDR2 FYEKMQ (reference sequence). V shed 4 bases, J shed 1 base, and the junction held 4 bases outside the gene matches. For the CDR3, the DNA is TGTGCCAGCAGCTCGTATAGCGGGTCCTACAATGAGCAGTTCTTC. As protein: CASSSYSGSYNEQFF.